This TCR beta chain was observed in a study of OX40 agonist ivuxolimab in advanced cancers. Looking at the study overall: Three patients, one with hepatocellular carcinoma and two with cutaneous melanoma, responded partially.

About this clone itself: Its antigen is unidentified.

General study findings and limits: Partial responders dosed at 0.1-3.0 mg/kg displayed clonal expansion ranking among the lowest. Expanded clones were, on average, more numerous among CD8+ T cells than CD4+.

Sequencing was performed with immunoSEQ multiplex PCR; in TCRdb, only in-frame clones are kept and a portion is missing. The sample includes more than 75,000 clones, around nine tenths seen only once; the top ten take approximately 0.3%. Autoimmune disease history or systemic immunosuppression was exclusionary. The CDR3 length is 16 residues. The V and J ends lost 4 bases and 4 bases, in that order; junction bases with no gene match: 11. CDR1 is WSHSY and CDR2 is SAAADI in the germline V gene. The material was CD4+ or CD8+ T cells sorted from blood, obtained in a trial of the OX40 agonist ivuxolimab. The receptor was isolated from an adult with an advanced solid tumor such as melanoma, head and neck, liver or kidney cancer. This rearrangement joins TRBV10-2 to TRBJ1-2; 8 positions match TRBD1. This CDR3 is CASSGRGRGRLYGYTF. CDR3 DNA: TGCGCCAGCAGTGGGCGAGGCAGGGGGCGTCTCTATGGCTACACCTTC.